Listed here are 21 T cell receptor beta chains from one sample, sequenced in a study of regulatory T cells in long-lasting Graves disease. The authors built TCR beta libraries using iRepertoire HTBI primers and Arm-PCR of CDR3 regions. One entry per CDR3 protein, called by TCRdb with MiXCR from the multiplex PCR reads. Of roughly 400,000 distinct CDR3 sequences in the sample, roughly 23% were seen once. Time point reported: persistent/refractory GD, antithyroid drugs over 5 years with positive TRAb. RNA isolated from PBMCs was used to make the TCR library. Specimen: peripheral blood mononuclear cells (PBMCs), collected when the disease was refractory, from a patient treated with antithyroid drugs. The receptor source for this set is a female donor with Graves disease.

This clonotype has at least ten counts. CDR3 residues: CASKTAGTSGSYEQYF. The CDR3 coding sequence is TGTGCCAGCAAAACCGCTGGGACTAGCGGGAGCTACGAGCAGTACTTC. V is TRBV6-1 and J is TRBJ2-7; 14 bases agree with TRBD2. Trimming cost V 7 bases and J 3 bases; bases outside gene matches: 8. CDR1 is MNHNS, CDR2 SASEGT, per germline. The CDR3 contains 16 residues.

At least ten counts were recorded for this clonotype. This rearrangement joins TRBV12-3 or TRBV12-4 to TRBJ1-3, with TRBD1 matching over 10 bases. The CDR3 has 14 amino acids. V lost 7 bases to trimming and J lost 5 bases; unmatched junction nucleotides: 5. CDR3 DNA: TGTGCCAGCACTACGGGACAGGGGAGAAACACCATATATTTT. Residues: CASTTGQGRNTIYF.

At least ten counts were recorded for this clonotype. The chain employs TRBV11-2 and TRBJ1-2; 8 bases match TRBD1. CDR1 SGHAT and CDR2 FQNNGV come from the germline V gene. The junction had 3 bases not matched to a gene; V was cut back by 0 bases and J by 0 bases. The CDR3 extends over 16 amino acids. The DNA for the CDR3 is TGTGCCAGCAGCTTAGACCGGGACAGGTCTAACTATGGCTACACCTTC. This sequence encodes CASSLDRDRSNYGYTF.

In DNA form, the CDR3 reads TGTGCCAGCAGCCGGACCCACCCGCCCGGGGAGCTGTTTTTT. As protein: CASSRTHPPGELFF. V is TRBV7-2 and J is TRBJ2-2; D not certain. The CDR3 runs to 14 residues. Trimming left V 5 bases short and J 6 bases short, with 13 bases between. Germline assignment: CDR1 SGHTA and CDR2 FQGNSA.

The chain has TRBV30 and TRBJ1-4; D perhaps matches TRBD1 (6 bases). Trimming took 2 bases from V and 5 from J, leaving 6 bases between them. There are 12 residues in the CDR3. Germline V lookup: CDR1 GTSNPN, CDR2 SVGIG (reference sequence). In DNA, the CDR3 is TGTGCCTGGAGTAGGGGGAATGAAAAACTGTTTTTT. Protein product: CAWSRGNEKLFF.

The chain employs TRBV18 and TRBJ1-3; 10 nucleotides match TRBD1. The CDR3 contains 15 residues. The V gene's germline CDR1 is KGHSH and CDR2 LQKENI. The trim removed 5 bases at V and 2 bases at J, leaving 3 bases unmatched. The CDR3 sequence is CASSSGQGPGNTIYF. CDR3 nucleotide sequence: TGTGCCAGCTCATCGGGACAGGGGCCTGGAAACACCATATATTTT.

The sample holds many counts of this clonotype. The rearrangement uses TRBV11-2 and TRBJ2-7; maybe TRBD2 (6 bases). Germline assignment: CDR1 SGHAT and CDR2 FQNNGV. This CDR3 is built from 15 residues. V was trimmed by 7 bases and J by 3 bases, leaving 19 bases between them. The CDR3 here is CASTPQGRGSYEQYF. The CDR3 region has the DNA TGTGCCAGCACCCCCCAAGGACGGGGGAGCTACGAGCAGTACTTC.

This chain connects TRBV27 to TRBJ1-2, with D uncertain. The CDR3 sequence is 16 residues long. Trimming shortened V by 6 bases and J by 5 bases, and 22 bases separated the two germline ends. Per the germline V gene, CDR1 is MNHEY and CDR2 is SMNVEV (reference sequence). The CDR3 nucleotides are TGTGCCAGCAGCCATCGACCTCACCTAGAGCCTTATGGCTACACCTTC. Translation gives CASSHRPHLEPYGYTF.

This sequence joins TRBV6-9 and TRBJ2-7; 9 nucleotides line up with TRBD1. This CDR3 contains 15 residues. Trimming cost V 3 bases and J 5 bases; bases outside gene matches: 8. Germline CDR1 reads MNHGY; CDR2 reads SVAAGI. The CDR3: CASSYSGQGLNEQYF. For the CDR3, the DNA is TGTGCCAGCAGTTACTCTGGACAGGGGTTAAACGAGCAGTACTTC.

The genes are TRBV7-9 and TRBJ1-2, with D maybe TRBD1 (5 bases). CDR3 length: 14 residues. CDR1 and CDR2 from the germline V gene are SEHNR and FQNEAQ (reference sequence). V lost 5 bases, J lost 3 bases, and 13 bases lay in between. For the CDR3, the DNA is TGTGCCAGCAGCAAGAGCGGAGGGGACTATGGCTACACCTTC. Residues: CASSKSGGDYGYTF.

There are a few counts of this clonotype. The chain carries TRBV10-3 and TRBJ1-5; D gene uncertain. V was cut by 2 bases and J by 0 bases, with 5 bases left in between. Germline V gene data show CDR1 as ENHRY and CDR2 as SYGVKD. The CDR3 runs 14 residues. DNA for the CDR3: TGTGCCATCAGTGAGGTGAATAGCAATCAGCCCCAGCATTTT. This gives the protein CAISEVNSNQPQHF.

The CDR3 DNA reads TGTGCCAGTAGTAGCGGGACAGGTGGGCTTGAGGCCTACGAGCAGTACTTC. Protein product: CASSSGTGGLEAYEQYF. The J gene is TRBJ2-7, the V gene TRBV19; 8 positions match TRBD1. Looked up from germline, CDR1 is LNHDA and CDR2 is SQIVND (reference sequence). CDR3 size: 17 residues. J lost 2 bases, V lost 4 bases, and 13 bases had no gene match.

This clonotype was counted only a few times. The chain combines TRBV20-1 with TRBJ1-1; D gene ambiguous. This CDR3 is 15 amino acids long. Trimming cost V 3 bases and J 0 bases, with 14 bases left between them. Germline V lookup: CDR1 DFQATT, CDR2 SNEGSKA (reference sequence). This CDR3 reads CSASTIGRLNTEAFF. CDR3 nucleotides: TGCAGTGCTAGTACAATCGGCAGATTGAACACTGAAGCTTTCTTT.

In its sample, this clonotype was seen many times. The V and J genes are TRBV29-1 and TRBJ1-1, with unresolved D. V was clipped by 7 bases and J by 6 bases, with 18 bases between them. The germline V gene has CDR1 SQVTM and CDR2 ANQGSEA. The CDR3 consists of 13 residues. CDR3 sequence (DNA): TGCAGCGCTAAACCGGACCGGCGGCCTGAAGCTTTCTTT. Translating gives CSAKPDRRPEAFF.

A note on this clonotype: Since a much larger clone is just one base distant, this may be a read error. The J gene is TRBJ2-7, the V gene TRBV28; 9 bases align to TRBD2. Germline loops: CDR1 MDHEN, CDR2 SYDVKM. The CDR3 contains 14 residues. V shed 2 bases and J 3 bases; nucleotides not matched to a gene: 2. DNA for the CDR3: TGTGCCAGCAGTTTAGCTAGCGGGATCTACGAGCAGTACTTC. It yields the protein CASSLASGIYEQYF.

V usage is TRBV11-3 and J usage is TRBJ2-7; possibly TRBD1 for D (6 bases). The V end was cut by 4 bases, the J end by 3 bases, with 16 bases between. The germline V gene has CDR1 SGHNT and CDR2 YENEEA. The CDR3 extends over 15 amino acids. In nucleotides, the CDR3 is TGTGCCAGCAGCTCGAAGAACGCAGGGGACTACGAGCAGTACTTC. It yields the protein CASSSKNAGDYEQYF. Supplemented by reference TRBV11-3 and TRBJ2-7, the full variable domain reads EAGVVQSPRYKIIEKKQPVAFWCNPISGHNTLYWYLQNLGQGPELLIRYENEEAVDDSQLPKDRFSAERLKGVDSTLKIQPAELGDSAVYLCASSSKNAGDYEQYFGPGTRLTVT.

This chain connects TRBV7-3 to TRBJ2-1; 12 bases are shared with TRBD2. The CDR3 consists of 16 residues. Per germline, CDR1 SGHTA and CDR2 FQGTGA. Trimming took 4 bases from V and 4 from J; bases not matched to a gene: 5. CDR3 sequence: CASSSQLAGGYNEQFF. DNA for the CDR3: TGTGCCAGCAGCTCCCAACTAGCGGGAGGATACAATGAGCAGTTCTTC.

Ten or more counts support this clonotype. V gene TRBV12-3 or TRBV12-4 combines with J gene TRBJ1-5; tentative D call: TRBD1 (5 bases). This CDR3 is built from 14 residues. Between the trimmed V and J ends, which lost 2 bases and 4 bases, there was a span of 9 bases. CDR3 loop: CASSLRKGNQPQHF. CDR3 nucleotides: TGTGCCAGCAGTTTAAGGAAGGGGAATCAGCCCCAGCATTTT.

This clonotype has only a few counts. V usage is TRBV19 and J usage is TRBJ2-2, with D possibly being TRBD2 (5 bases). The CDR3 extends over 13 amino acids. V was pared by 9 bases and J by 7 bases, with 15 bases between. Germline CDR1 reads LNHDA; CDR2 reads SQIVND (reference sequence). CDR3 in amino acids: CASLQGLYGELFF. CDR3 coding DNA: TGTGCCAGCCTGCAAGGACTTTACGGGGAGCTGTTTTTT.

This clonotype was observed a few times. The V call is TRBV12-3 or TRBV12-4, the J call TRBJ2-1, with D unclear. The CDR3 loop spans 11 amino acids. Trimming shortened V by 1 base and J by 15 bases, and 10 bases separated the two germline ends. Here the CDR3 DNA reads TGTGCCAGCAGTTTAGAGTCAAGGTGGTTCTTC. It codes for CASSLESRWFF.

At least ten counts were recorded for this clonotype. The chain joins TRBV2 to TRBJ1-1; D unclear. The CDR3 consists of 12 residues. The germline gives CDR1 SNHLY, CDR2 FYNNEI. Trimming removed 6 bases from V and 7 bases from J, with 12 bases in between. The CDR3 region is CASRDDRVEAFF. The DNA for the CDR3 is TGTGCCAGCAGGGACGACCGGGTTGAAGCTTTCTTT.